This is a list of T cell receptor beta chains from one sample in a study of beta chain features in type 1 diabetes. Produced via immunoSEQ multiplex PCR; TCRdb's table is partial and in-frame only. Altogether some 150,000 clones are present, approximately 9.1% being singletons, with the ten largest covering under 0.85%. Material for sequencing was central memory CD4+ T cells from blood. Source of these receptors: a woman in her twenties or thirties with type 1 diabetes. The CDR3 runs from the conserved cysteine through the conserved F or W. The D gene is left open where the match is weak. Clone size appears in some rows only: once, few, many, or a class for an expanded clone.

>-|TRBJ1-1|TRBV2|-
CASGSTSNTEAFF
TGTGCCAGCGGTAGCACCTCGAACACTGAAGCTTTCTTT
>-|TRBJ1-1|TRBV10-3|-
CASPPTTELNTEAFF
TGTGCCTCACCCCCGACGACAGAATTGAACACTGAAGCTTTCTTT
>-|TRBJ1-5|TRBV4-2|-
CASSRDIGDRAGPQHF
TGTGCCAGCAGCCGGGACATCGGGGACCGGGCGGGGCCCCAGCATTTT
>-|TRBJ2-7|TRBV2|-
CASSSWDITYEQYF
TGTGCCAGCAGTTCTTGGGACATCACCTACGAGCAGTACTTC
>TRBD1|TRBJ1-5|TRBV19|few
CASGQVLNQPQHF
TGTGCCAGTGGACAGGTCTTGAATCAGCCCCAGCATTTT
>-|TRBJ2-7|TRBV2|few
CASVGGDSYEQYF
TGTGCCAGCGTCGGGGGAGACTCCTACGAGCAGTACTTC
>TRBD1|TRBJ1-4|TRBV29-1|-
CSVNRDRNEKLFF
TGCAGCGTTAATAGGGACAGGAATGAAAAACTGTTTTTT
>TRBD1|TRBJ1-4|TRBV5-1|-
CASQQGPDEKLFF
TGCGCCAGCCAACAGGGGCCGGATGAAAAACTGTTTTTT
>TRBD1|TRBJ1-2|TRBV9|few
CASSAGNRGGGYTF
TGTGCCAGCAGCGCTGGGAACAGGGGAGGCGGCTACACCTTC
>-|TRBJ2-5|TRBV14|-
CASSRDWRETQYF
TGTGCCAGCAGCCGGGACTGGAGGGAGACCCAGTACTTC
>-|TRBJ1-1|TRBV7-3|few
CASSLIPRTEAFF
TGTGCCAGCAGCTTAATACCTCGGACTGAAGCTTTCTTT
>TRBD2|TRBJ2-5|TRBV18|-
CASSKTPGLAGVDQETQYF
TGTGCCAGCTCAAAAACTCCGGGACTAGCGGGAGTAGACCAAGAGACCCAGTACTTC
>TRBD2|TRBJ2-7|TRBV2|-
CASSVVAGGGEQYF
TGTGCCAGCAGTGTCGTAGCGGGAGGTGGCGAGCAGTACTTC
>-|TRBJ1-5|TRBV2|-
CASSREIQPQHF
TGTGCCAGCAGCCGAGAGATTCAGCCCCAGCATTTT
>TRBD2|TRBJ2-5|TRBV5-1|-
CASSLGTGGYLETQYF
TGCGCCAGCAGCTTGGGGACGGGAGGCTATCTAGAGACCCAGTACTTC
>-|TRBJ1-1|TRBV6-5|-
CASKRDMNTEAFF
TGTGCCAGCAAGAGAGATATGAACACTGAAGCTTTCTTT
>-|TRBJ1-5|TRBV30|few
CAWSVAQSNQPQHF
TGTGCCTGGAGTGTCGCACAGAGCAATCAGCCCCAGCATTTT
>TRBD1|TRBJ1-2|TRBV5-6|-
CASSPLSRDRAVGGYTF
TGTGCCAGCAGCCCACTTTCCCGGGACAGGGCGGTCGGTGGCTACACCTTC
>-|TRBJ1-2|TRBV28|-
CASGTPRGYTF
TGTGCCAGCGGAACCCCGAGGGGCTACACCTTC
>TRBD2|TRBJ2-2|TRBV28|few
CASSLHGLAGGGELFF
TGTGCCAGCAGTTTACACGGACTAGCGGGAGGCGGGGAGCTGTTTTTT
>TRBD1|TRBJ1-1|TRBV18|-
CASSPSTGLNTEAFF
TGTGCCAGCTCACCATCGACAGGGTTGAACACTGAAGCTTTCTTT
>-|TRBJ2-7|TRBV20-1|-
CSARRRDEQYF
TGCAGTGCTAGGCGTCGCGACGAGCAGTACTTC
>TRBD1|TRBJ1-1|TRBV7-9|few
CASSFLMDRPKAEAFF
TGTGCCAGCAGCTTTCTTATGGACAGGCCGAAGGCTGAAGCTTTCTTT
>TRBD1|TRBJ2-5|TRBV5-1|-
CASSKTGQGQETQYF
TGCGCCAGCAGCAAAACGGGACAGGGGCAAGAGACCCAGTACTTC
>-|TRBJ1-5|TRBV15|-
CATMERQGGPQHF
TGTGCCACCATGGAGAGGCAGGGCGGGCCCCAGCATTTT
>TRBD2|TRBJ2-5|TRBV9|few
CASSVDHGTSGKETQYF
TGTGCCAGCAGCGTAGATCACGGGACTAGCGGGAAAGAGACCCAGTACTTC
>-|TRBJ1-5|TRBV28|few
CASRDTKLHNQPQHF
TGTGCCAGCAGGGACACAAAACTTCACAATCAGCCCCAGCATTTT
>TRBD1|TRBJ2-3|TRBV27|-
CASSLVGQGGTDTQYF
TGTGCCAGCAGTTTAGTGGGACAGGGCGGCACAGATACGCAGTATTTT
>TRBD2|TRBJ2-1|TRBV5-1|few
CASSLGTSAMGDEQFF
TGCGCCAGCAGCCTGGGGACTAGCGCGATGGGGGATGAGCAGTTCTTC
>TRBD1|TRBJ1-2|TRBV6-5|-
CASSLGQDYGYTF
TGTGCCAGCAGTCTGGGACAGGACTATGGCTACACCTTC
>-|TRBJ2-5|TRBV14|few
CASSQGGGVQTQYF
TGTGCCAGCAGCCAAGGAGGAGGGGTTCAGACCCAGTACTTC
>-|TRBJ1-2|TRBV19|few
CASSIYRVNYGYTF
TGTGCCAGTAGTATCTACAGGGTTAACTATGGCTACACCTTC
>-|TRBJ2-3|TRBV30|few
CAWRNRDFSTDTQYF
TGTGCCTGGAGGAACCGGGACTTCTCCACAGATACGCAGTATTTT
>TRBD2|TRBJ2-1|TRBV6-5|-
CASSYSGLVEQFF
TGTGCCAGCAGTTATAGCGGGTTGGTGGAGCAGTTCTTC
>-|TRBJ2-1|TRBV6-1|-
CAISESALLHEQFF
TGTGCCATCAGTGAGTCCGCCCTCCTACATGAGCAGTTCTTC
>-|TRBJ2-2|TRBV5-1|few
CASSLRASNTGELFF
TGCGCCAGCAGCTTGAGAGCTTCGAACACCGGGGAGCTGTTTTTT
>TRBD2|TRBJ2-7|TRBV9|-
CASSVGTSGRDFTEQYF
TGTGCCAGCAGCGTCGGGACTAGCGGGAGGGATTTTACCGAGCAGTACTTC
>-|TRBJ1-5|TRBV19|few
CASSTAVTNNQPQHF
TGTGCCAGTAGTACAGCGGTAACTAACAATCAGCCCCAGCATTTT
>-|TRBJ2-7|TRBV9|-
CASSPWVGPGEQYF
TGTGCCAGCAGCCCCTGGGTCGGCCCGGGCGAGCAGTACTTC
>-|TRBJ2-3|TRBV29-1|-
CSVESPGDTQYF
TGCAGCGTTGAATCGCCAGGAGATACGCAGTATTTT
>TRBD1|TRBJ2-2|TRBV18|-
CASNRDRVNTGELFF
TGTGCCAGCAACCGGGACAGGGTGAACACCGGGGAGCTGTTTTTT
>-|TRBJ2-1|TRBV18|-
CASSTTSSSYNEQFF
TGTGCCAGCTCGACGACGTCTAGCTCCTACAATGAGCAGTTCTTC
>-|TRBJ1-1|TRBV9|-
CASSVGGVNTEAFF
TGTGCCAGCAGCGTAGGGGGCGTGAACACTGAAGCTTTCTTT
>-|TRBJ2-1|TRBV5-8|few
CASSPEGGTYNEQFF
TGTGCCAGCAGTCCCGAGGGAGGCACCTACAATGAGCAGTTCTTC
>-|TRBJ2-7|TRBV4-2|-
CASSPGQLILPYEQYF
TGTGCCAGCAGCCCTGGCCAGCTTATACTACCCTACGAGCAGTACTTC
>-|TRBJ1-1|TRBV7-6|-
CASSARASIRDTEAFF
TGTGCCAGCAGCGCCCGGGCTTCAATCAGGGACACTGAAGCTTTCTTT